Below, 32 T cell receptor beta chains from the same sample are listed, as sequenced in a study of spatial heterogeneity in lung cancer. TCRdb redid the calling of the 5' RACE reads with MiXCR, one entry per CDR3 protein. The table lists about 100,000 distinct CDR3 sequences, 3.5% to 5% of them singletons. For these TCRs, the target antigens are not known. General study findings and limits: Mutation tallies in tumors tracked expanded intratumoral alpha and beta TCR counts.

Described time point: sample taken at primary tumor resection. Sequences were derived from lung tumor tissue, sampled at surgery. The receptors originated from a male donor with early-stage non-small cell lung cancer.

This clonotype was detected many times. The CDR3 spells CSVLLASRGNEQFF. The CDR3 nucleotides are TGCAGCGTTCTCCTGGCTAGTAGGGGCAATGAGCAGTTCTTC. The chain uses TRBV29-1 and TRBJ2-1; D may be TRBD1 (5 bases). Germline CDR1 reads SQVTM; CDR2 reads ANQGSEA. Trimming removed 5 bases at V and 6 bases at J, with 17 bases between. CDR3 length equals 14 residues.

This clonotype occurred a few times. The V call is TRBV20-1, the J call TRBJ1-4; 7 bases fit TRBD1. The germline V gene encodes CDR1 DFQATT and CDR2 SNEGSKA (reference sequence). The V and J ends lost 6 bases and 6 bases, in that order; junction bases with no gene match: 10. CDR3 length: 14 amino acids. The CDR3 loop is CSATGTEDDEKLFF. The DNA for the CDR3 is TGCAGTGCAACAGGGACAGAGGATGATGAAAAACTGTTTTTT.

This clonotype was observed many times. The chain uses TRBV21-1 and TRBJ2-3; the table's D call, TRBD1, was not checked against the DNA. TRBV21-1 is reported as a pseudogene. The CDR3 length is 16 residues. Written as DNA, the CDR3 is TGTGCCAGCAGCAAAGAAGGACAGCTGGCGACAGATACGCAGTATTTT. Translated, it gives CASSKEGQLATDTQYF.

This clonotype was seen ten or more times. The rearrangement uses TRBV14 and TRBJ1-4, with 7 nucleotides matching TRBD1. The CDR3 length is 15 residues. V lost 5 bases, J lost 8 bases, and 11 bases stayed unmatched. Germline V CDR1 and CDR2: SGHDN, FVKESK. DNA of the CDR3: TGTGCCAGCAGCTACGAGACAGGGCTTAACGAAAAACTGTTTTTT. This gives the protein CASSYETGLNEKLFF.

This clonotype was seen at least ten times. V gene TRBV11-2 combines with J gene TRBJ2-1; D is possibly TRBD1 (5 bases). The CDR3 has 15 amino acids. V gave up 5 bases and J gave up 6 bases, with 17 bases separating them. Germline V gene data show CDR1 as SGHAT and CDR2 as FQNNGV. CDR3 coding DNA: TGTGCCAGCAGCGGGGCCTCCCAGGTTGTCAATGAGCAGTTCTTC. Its protein is CASSGASQVVNEQFF.

This clonotype occurred a few times. The V call is TRBV5-6, the J call TRBJ2-5; D could derive from TRBD1 or TRBD2 (5 bases each). V lost 1 base and J 9 bases, leaving 19 bases between the germline ends. CDR3 length: 15 amino acids. Germline V CDR1 and CDR2: SGHDT, YYEEEE. In DNA form, the CDR3 reads TGTGCCAGCAGCTTGTTGGGACGCCCCCCAGTGGCCCAGTACTTC. Encoded protein: CASSLLGRPPVAQYF.

The genes are TRBV11-1 and TRBJ2-5; D ambiguous. The V end lost 4 bases, the J end lost 6 bases, and 15 bases lay between the germline ends. The germline gives CDR1 SGHAT, CDR2 FQDESV (reference sequence). This CDR3 has 14 residues. Here the CDR3 reads CASSSDAGEKTQYF. CDR3 DNA sequence: TGTGCCAGCAGCTCGGACGCCGGAGAGAAGACCCAGTACTTC.

This clonotype was recorded many times. V and J are TRBV3-1 and TRBJ2-3; no clear D gene. The CDR3 has 13 amino acids. Germline V CDR1 and CDR2: LGHDT, YNNKEL (reference sequence). V was cut by 5 bases and J by 3 bases, with 9 bases left in between. The CDR3 loop reads CASSVYATDTQYF. As DNA, the CDR3 is TGTGCCAGCAGCGTTTACGCAACAGATACGCAGTATTTT.

This clonotype came up many times. This CDR3 is CASSLDLARLFF. In nucleotides, the CDR3 is TGTGCCAGCAGCTTAGATTTAGCCCGGCTGTTTTTT. V and J are TRBV7-9 and TRBJ2-2; D not certain. From germline, CDR1 is SEHNR and CDR2 FQNEAQ (reference sequence). The V end was cut by 1 base, the J end by 13 bases, with 10 bases between. This CDR3 has 12 amino acids.

This clonotype was counted many times. The CDR3 DNA reads TGTGCCAGCACGCCGACCCTTGCTGGGGATCAGCCCCAGCATTTT. Amino acid sequence: CASTPTLAGDQPQHF. The chain uses TRBV6-1 and TRBJ1-5; the D is unclear. CDR3 length: 15 residues. Between the trimmed V and J ends, which lost 7 bases and 5 bases, there was a span of 18 bases. The V gene's germline CDR1 is MNHNS and CDR2 SASEGT.

In its sample, this clonotype was seen many times. V is TRBV6-5 and J is TRBJ2-7; a possible D gene is TRBD2 (5 bases). Germline assignment: CDR1 MNHEY and CDR2 SVGAGI. V was pared by 9 bases and J by 4 bases, with 16 bases between. There are 13 residues in the CDR3. The CDR3 nucleotides are TGTGCCAGTGGACGCGACCCGGGGTACGAGCAGTACTTC. It codes for CASGRDPGYEQYF.

This clonotype was picked up many times. The chain uses TRBV20-1 and TRBJ2-3, with 7 positions matching TRBD2. Germline CDR1 DFQATT, CDR2 SNEGSKA (reference sequence). The V gene end was trimmed by 6 bases and the J gene end by 5 bases; junction bases not matched to a gene: 11. The CDR3 covers 14 residues. This CDR3 reads CSAQMREREDTQYF. In nucleotides, the CDR3 is TGCAGTGCACAAATGCGGGAGAGGGAAGATACGCAGTATTTT.

This clonotype came up a few times. V usage is TRBV7-9 and J usage is TRBJ2-7; TRBD2 matches 10 bases. Germline V gives CDR1 SEHNR, CDR2 FQNEAQ (reference sequence). J gave up 4 bases and V 6 bases, and 6 bases lay outside the gene matches. CDR3 length: 14 residues. DNA for the CDR3: TGTGCCAGCAGTTATGGACTAGCGGAATACGAGCAGTACTTC. It encodes CASSYGLAEYEQYF.

In regard to this clonotype: This may be a read error, as it is one base from a much larger clone. The chain has TRBV28 and TRBJ2-6; D possibly corresponds to TRBD2 (6 bases). This CDR3 spans 17 amino acids. Germline V gene data show CDR1 as MDHEN and CDR2 as SYDVKM. CDR3 bases: TGTGCCAGCAGTTTTGGGAGGACCTACTCTGGGGCCAACATCCTGACTTTC. It yields the protein CASSFGRTYSGANILTF.

This clonotype appeared many times. The genes are TRBV27 and TRBJ2-5; 10 positions agree with TRBD2. V was pared by 3 bases and J by 5 bases, with 6 bases of the junction left unmatched. The length of the CDR3 is 15 residues. Looked up from germline, CDR1 is MNHEY and CDR2 is SMNVEV (reference sequence). The CDR3 DNA is TGTGCCAGCAGTTTTCGGCTAGCGGGAGTTGAGACCCAGTACTTC. Translation: CASSFRLAGVETQYF.

A note on this clonotype: Since a much larger clone is just one base distant, this may be a read error. V gene TRBV29-1 combines with J gene TRBJ2-3, with no clear D. This CDR3 is built from 12 residues. Per germline, CDR1 SQVTM and CDR2 ANQGSEA. The CDR3 spells CSVETSPDTLYF. The DNA for the CDR3 is TGCAGCGTTGAGACCTCCCCAGATACGCTGTATTTT.

CDR3 loop: CASSLRTGGLYYEQYF. The CDR3 DNA is TGTGCCAGCAGCTTGAGGACAGGGGGCCTGTACTACGAGCAGTACTTC. The chain employs TRBV5-5 and TRBJ2-7; TRBD1 agrees at 11 bases. Germline loops: CDR1 SGHKS, CDR2 YYEKEE (reference sequence). The CDR3 consists of 16 residues. The ends lost 1 base at V and 3 bases at J; junction bases unmatched: 6.

This clonotype has only a few counts. The chain is built from TRBV20-1 and TRBJ2-4; no definite D call. This CDR3 has 15 amino acids. Germline V gives CDR1 DFQATT, CDR2 SNEGSKA (reference sequence). The V end lost 4 bases, the J end lost 1 base, and 14 bases lay between the germline ends. The CDR3 here is CSAISEFPAKNIQYF. CDR3 nucleotide sequence: TGCAGTGCTATCTCGGAATTCCCGGCCAAAAACATTCAGTACTTC.

The sample holds many counts of this clonotype. The chain recombines TRBV12-5 with TRBJ1-6, with D perhaps TRBD1 (6 bases). CDR1 and CDR2 (germline): LGHNT, FRNRAP. The CDR3 sequence is 13 residues long. V dropped 5 bases and J dropped 6 bases, with 8 bases sitting between them. The CDR3 DNA reads TGTGCTAGTGGTGCACAGGGTAATTCACCCCTCCACTTT. Its translation is CASGAQGNSPLHF. The whole variable domain, filled in from reference TRBV12-5 and TRBJ1-6, reads DARVTQTPRHKVTEMGQEVTMRCQPILGHNTVFWYRQTMMQGLELLAYFRNRAPLDDSGMPKDRFSAEMPDATLATLKIQPSEPRDSAVYFCASGAQGNSPLHFGNGTRLTVT.

V and J are TRBV20-1 and TRBJ2-1; TRBD2 matches 8 bases. The CDR3 length is 17 residues. The germline V gene encodes CDR1 DFQATT and CDR2 SNEGSKA (reference sequence). With V trimmed by 3 bases and J by 5 bases, 15 bases remained unmatched. The CDR3 DNA follows: TGCAGTGCTAGTGACCACATCGCTAGCGGGCTGAACAATGAGCAGTTCTTC. As protein: CSASDHIASGLNNEQFF.

A few counts support this clonotype. The J gene is TRBJ2-3, the V gene TRBV28; tentatively, D is TRBD1 (5 bases). CDR3 length: 13 amino acids. The V end lost 5 bases, the J end lost 5 bases, and 11 bases lay between the germline ends. Looked up from germline, CDR1 is MDHEN and CDR2 is SYDVKM. CDR3: CASSLLREDTQYF. CDR3 nucleotides: TGTGCCAGCAGTCTTCTCAGGGAAGATACGCAGTATTTT. Together with reference TRBV28 and TRBJ2-3, the CDR3 gives the full variable domain: DVKVTQSSRYLVKRTGEKVFLECVQDMDHENMFWYRQDPGLGLRLIYFSYDVKMKEKGDIPEGYSVSREKKERFSLILESASTNQTSMYLCASSLLREDTQYFGPGTRLTVL.

This clonotype has at least ten counts. The chain links TRBV5-1 to TRBJ2-7, with TRBD2 matching over 11 bases. The V gene end was trimmed by 4 bases and the J gene end by 3 bases; junction bases not matched to a gene: 3. The length of the CDR3 is 14 residues. Germline V CDR1 and CDR2: SGHRS, YFSETQ. CDR3 nucleotide sequence: TGCGCCAGCAGCCTCGGGACTAGCGGCTACGAGCAGTACTTC. Amino acid sequence: CASSLGTSGYEQYF.

This clonotype was counted at least ten times. V is TRBV5-1 and J is TRBJ1-1, with TRBD1 identical over 7 bases. The CDR3 is 13 residues long. Trimming at V came to 4 bases and at J to 2 bases, leaving 2 bases not matched to a gene. CDR1 SGHRS and CDR2 YFSETQ come from the germline V gene. CDR3 in DNA: TGCGCCAGCAGCCCAGGGGGAAACACTGAAGCTTTCTTT. Amino acid sequence: CASSPGGNTEAFF.

This clonotype was found many times. The J gene is TRBJ2-7, the V gene TRBV4-1; D may match TRBD1 or TRBD2 (5 bases each). Germline V gene lookup returns CDR1 MGHRA and CDR2 YSYEKL. CDR3 length equals 13 residues. V gave up 5 bases and J gave up 5 bases, with 13 bases separating them. CDR3 region: CASSELRGDEQYF. The CDR3 DNA reads as TGCGCCAGCAGCGAACTGAGGGGTGACGAGCAGTACTTC.

In this sample, this clonotype turned up many times. The rearrangement uses TRBV29-1 and TRBJ2-7; weak D call: TRBD1 (6 bases). The CDR3 totals 13 residues. The V end was cut by 6 bases, the J end by 2 bases, with 14 bases between. Germline V CDR1 and CDR2: SQVTM, ANQGSEA. CDR3 in amino acids: CSVRDTLAYEQYF. CDR3 nucleotides: TGCAGCGTAAGGGACACCCTAGCCTACGAGCAGTACTTC.

This clonotype was picked up many times. The V call is TRBV20-1, the J call TRBJ2-2; possible D gene TRBD2, 6 bases. CDR1 is DFQATT and CDR2 is SNEGSKA in the germline V gene (reference sequence). The CDR3 contains 15 residues. V was pared by 1 base and J by 3 bases, with 12 bases between. The CDR3 spells CSARGESGDTGELFF. The CDR3 DNA is TGCAGTGCTAGAGGCGAATCGGGGGACACCGGGGAGCTGTTTTTT.

This clonotype was seen repeatedly, ten times or more. The chain links TRBV28 to TRBJ2-5; 8 nucleotides match TRBD1. CDR3 length equals 12 residues. Germline V gives CDR1 MDHEN, CDR2 SYDVKM. The J segment lost 4 bases and the V segment lost 10 bases, leaving 5 bases of the junction unmatched. The CDR3 region has the DNA TGTGCCACCAATACAGGGGGAGAGACCCAGTACTTC. It is translated as CATNTGGETQYF.

This clonotype came up many times. The chain employs TRBV4-1 and TRBJ1-2, with unresolved D. The CDR3 contains 14 residues. Germline assignment: CDR1 MGHRA and CDR2 YSYEKL. The V end lost 3 bases, the J end lost 4 bases, and 12 bases lay between the germline ends. The CDR3 bases are TGCGCCAGCAGCCACCCGATGGCGTTCTATGGCTACACCTTC. This gives the protein CASSHPMAFYGYTF.

The sample holds many counts of this clonotype. The chain employs TRBV4-1 and TRBJ2-3; TRBD2 aligns across 16 bases. The CDR3 contains 18 residues. Germline trimming cut 3 bases from V and 5 bases from J; bases unmatched to any gene: 8. CDR1 and CDR2 from the germline V gene are MGHRA and YSYEKL. CDR3 region: CASSQEPGLAGGRDTQYF. For the CDR3, the DNA is TGCGCCAGCAGCCAGGAACCGGGACTAGCGGGAGGGAGAGATACGCAGTATTTT.

This clonotype has ten or more counts. The chain combines TRBV4-1 with TRBJ1-2, with 9 bases lining up with TRBD1. This CDR3 has 16 amino acids. V gave up 1 base and J gave up 3 bases; unmatched junction bases: 6. Germline lookup yields CDR1 MGHRA and CDR2 YSYEKL. This CDR3 is CASSQVLGQGHYGYTF. CDR3 DNA: TGCGCCAGCAGCCAAGTCTTGGGACAGGGACACTATGGCTACACCTTC.

The chain is built from TRBV7-9 and TRBJ1-4; 8 bases align to TRBD1. Germline V gives CDR1 SEHNR, CDR2 FQNEAQ (reference sequence). Trimming cost V 3 bases and J 0 bases; bases outside gene matches: 6. The length of the CDR3 is 17 residues. The CDR3 DNA reads TGTGCCAGCAGCTTCACAGGGGGGGACGCAACTAATGAAAAACTGTTTTTT. Its translation is CASSFTGGDATNEKLFF.

The table lists this clonotype with many counts. The rearrangement joins TRBV7-9 to TRBJ2-1; D is unclear. Trimming pared 3 bases from V and 0 bases from J, leaving 12 bases between. Germline CDR1 and CDR2: SEHNR and FQNEAQ (reference sequence). The CDR3 has 16 amino acids. The CDR3 loop reads CASSFFGLSSYNEQFF. CDR3 bases: TGTGCCAGCAGCTTCTTTGGCCTTAGCTCCTACAATGAGCAGTTCTTC.